This T cell receptor beta chain was retrieved from a study of cytomegalovirus exposure and HLA in healthy donors. This clone has just one count. The CDR3 extends over 15 amino acids. V lost 4 bases and J lost 2; bases outside the gene matches: 6. The germline V gene encodes CDR1 SGHRS and CDR2 YFSETQ. The PCR had 60 Vbeta and 13 Jbeta primers. TCRdb keeps only in-frame clones here, not all; method: immunoSEQ multiplex PCR. The sample includes about 110,000 clones, approximately 79% of them seen just once. The genes are TRBV5-1 and TRBJ2-3, with 8 bases aligning to TRBD2. Sample: PBMCs. This receptor was identified in a man aged 25-40 years in good health and CMV-seropositive. In DNA form, the CDR3 reads TGCGCCAGCAGCCTGGTTAGCGGGGTCACAGATACGCAGTATTTT. It is translated as CASSLVSGVTDTQYF.